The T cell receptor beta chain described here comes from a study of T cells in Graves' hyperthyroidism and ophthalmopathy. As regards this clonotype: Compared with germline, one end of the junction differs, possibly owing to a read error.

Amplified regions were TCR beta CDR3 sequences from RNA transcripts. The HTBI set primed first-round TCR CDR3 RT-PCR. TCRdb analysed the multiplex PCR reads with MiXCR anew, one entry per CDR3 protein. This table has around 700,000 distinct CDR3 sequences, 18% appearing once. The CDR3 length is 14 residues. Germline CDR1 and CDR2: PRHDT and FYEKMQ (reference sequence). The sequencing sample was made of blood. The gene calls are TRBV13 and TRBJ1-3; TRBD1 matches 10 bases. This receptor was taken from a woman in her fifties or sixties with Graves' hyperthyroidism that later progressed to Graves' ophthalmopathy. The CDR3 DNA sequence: TGCGCCAGCAGCTCAGGGACAGGGGCGGACACCATATATTTT. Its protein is CASSSGTGADTIYF. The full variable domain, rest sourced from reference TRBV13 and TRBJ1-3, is AAGVIQSPRHLIKEKRETATLKCYPIPRHDTVYWYQQGPGQDPQFLISFYEKMQSDKGSIPDRFSAQQFSDYHSELNMSSLELGDSALYFCASSSGTGADTIYFGEGSWLTVV.